Sequencing of this TCR beta chain was carried out in a study of blood T cell repertoires in COVID-19 (dated by TCRdb to about 2020). Regarding the research as a whole: The collaborator samples originated in the United States, Italy and Spain and spanned the acute and convalescent phases of COVID-19. The prospective study material was composed of cDNA or gDNA derived from T cells, B-cell-depleted T cells, or PBMCs. Subjects who had been exposed to COVID-19, were actively infected with it, or had recovered from it provided the deeply sampled blood TCRbeta repertoires that made up the dataset. A freely available public database, intended as a resource for researchers studying the immune response to SARS-CoV-2, is where the repertoires were released. Samples were obtained from the ongoing ImmuneRACE study (first 160 participants) and from 1,254 subjects provided by 6 global collaborators. Nearly every sample came with metadata listing a de-identified subject ID, COVID-19 status, age in years and sex. Where available, HLA class I and class II types were taken from metadata supplied by the sample provider and were not determined by assay-based typing.

One collaborating source in Seattle enrolled patients during active infection and followed them longitudinally through the course of disease. Collaborating institutions collected whole blood in K2EDTA tubes following their own protocols. For TCRbeta analysis, collaborator samples were shipped as frozen whole blood, as isolated PBMCs, or as DNA extracted from either sample type. The CDR1 and CDR2 encoded by the germline V gene (reference sequence) are LNHDA and SQIVND. CDR3 length: 14 amino acids, cysteine to phenylalanine. Just CDR3 DNA is preserved here, 42 bases in frame from base 1. For this chain, trimming is 8 bases at the V end and 8 bases at the J end, and the number of junction bases without a gene match is 14. TCRbeta CDR3 regions were amplified from genomic DNA using the immunoSEQ Assay, a bias-controlled multiplex PCR. On the study's bioinformatics: The number of nucleated cells in each sample was estimated by amplification of reference gene primers within the assay. To quantify the absolute abundance of each unique TCRbeta CDR3 rearrangement, sequence reads were collapsed and filtered. For each sample, productive Simpson clonality was calculated by taking the square root of Simpson's diversity index across productive rearrangements. The immuneACCESS repertoire file appears here via TCRdb, limited to in-frame rearrangements. These files lack a portion of the clones; in checked studies, under half of the deficit traces to unresolved V genes, and the cause of the others is not known. The V and J calls and clone size come from that table; D and trimming were worked out from the DNA. For this sample there are 250,000 to 300,000 clones; around 91% appear just once. The leading ten clones occupy roughly 2.2% of the sample.

A note on this clone: No cognate antigen has been identified for it. Base-call qualities are not available, and no considerably larger clone is one nucleotide away.

Study-wide findings and limitations: Clinical and demographic metadata were provided uncurated, with the amount varying by source and participant.

Recombination joined TRBV19 with TRBJ1-2, with 7 bases aligning to TRBD1. The receptor was isolated from a woman aged 55-70 years with COVID-19, enrolled during active disease. What was sequenced was peripheral blood. The DNA reads TGTGCCAGTGGGACTCGACAGGGATCTATCGGCTACACCTTC. It codes for CASGTRQGSIGYTF.